This TCR beta chain was sequenced for a study of tumor and adjacent non-tumor tissue in lung cancer. RNA was extracted from bulk tissue without any cell sorting. More than 3 cm separated this lung sample from the edge of the tumor. Unmatched junction bases numbered 23, after V lost 10 bases and J lost 4 bases. The CDR3 covers 18 residues. CDR1 MGHRA and CDR2 YSYEKL come from the germline V gene. A modified ARM-PCR protocol with three rounds of nested PCR amplified TCRbeta. TCRdb reprocessed the multiplex PCR reads via MiXCR and lists one record per CDR3 protein. This repertoire shows more than 45,000 distinct CDR3 sequences, 74% found once; its top ten account for 20% to 30%.

The source of this sequence is a woman between 55 and 75 years old with non-small cell lung cancer. This chain connects TRBV4-1 to TRBJ1-2, with 8 bases identical to TRBD1. The sample comprised distant non-tumor lung tissue. The chain's CDR3 is CAITLKTSTTGEVYGYTF. In DNA, the CDR3 is TGCGCCATCACCCTAAAGACCTCCACGACAGGGGAGGTCTATGGCTACACCTTC.